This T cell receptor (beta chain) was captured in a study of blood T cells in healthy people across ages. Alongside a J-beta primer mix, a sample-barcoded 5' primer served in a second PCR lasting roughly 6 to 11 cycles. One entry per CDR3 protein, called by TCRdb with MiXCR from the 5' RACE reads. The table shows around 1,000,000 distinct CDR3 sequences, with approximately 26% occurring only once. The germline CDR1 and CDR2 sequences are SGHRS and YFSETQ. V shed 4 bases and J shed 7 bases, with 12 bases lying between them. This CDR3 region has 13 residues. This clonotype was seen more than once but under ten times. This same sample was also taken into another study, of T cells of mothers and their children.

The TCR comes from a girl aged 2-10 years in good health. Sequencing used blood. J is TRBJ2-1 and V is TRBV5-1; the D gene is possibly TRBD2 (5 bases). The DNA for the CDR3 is TGCGCCAGCAGCCTCTGGACTGGGAATGAGCAGTTCTTC. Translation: CASSLWTGNEQFF.